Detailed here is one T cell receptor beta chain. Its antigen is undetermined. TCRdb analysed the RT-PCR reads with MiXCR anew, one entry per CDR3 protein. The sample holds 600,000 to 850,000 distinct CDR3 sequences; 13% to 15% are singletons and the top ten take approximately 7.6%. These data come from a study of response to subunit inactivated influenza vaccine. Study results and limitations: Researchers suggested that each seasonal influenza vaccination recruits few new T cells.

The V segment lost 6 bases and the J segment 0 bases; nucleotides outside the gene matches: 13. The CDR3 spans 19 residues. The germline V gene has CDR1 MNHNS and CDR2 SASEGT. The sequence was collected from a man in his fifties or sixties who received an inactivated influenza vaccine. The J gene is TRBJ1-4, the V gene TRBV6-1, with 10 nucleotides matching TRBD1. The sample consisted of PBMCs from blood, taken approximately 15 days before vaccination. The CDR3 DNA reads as TGTGCCAGCAGCATGACAGGGGGCCGAAGACTTGCAACTAATGAAAAACTGTTTTTT. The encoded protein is CASSMTGGRRLATNEKLFF.